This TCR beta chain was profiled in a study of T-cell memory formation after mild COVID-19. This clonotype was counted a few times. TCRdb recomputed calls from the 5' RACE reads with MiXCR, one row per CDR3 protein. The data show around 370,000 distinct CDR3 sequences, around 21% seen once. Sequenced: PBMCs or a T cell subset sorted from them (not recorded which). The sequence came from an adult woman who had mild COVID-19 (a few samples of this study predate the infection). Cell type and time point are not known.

CDR3 in amino acids: CSVPQRGSYEQYF. DNA of the CDR3: TGCAGTGTACCCCAACGGGGCTCCTACGAGCAGTACTTC. The chain combines TRBV20-1 with TRBJ2-7, with D tentatively TRBD2 (5 bases). With 7 bases removed from V and 0 bases from J, the gap between germline ends came to 13 bases. The CDR3 spans 13 residues. The V gene's germline CDR1 is DFQATT and CDR2 SNEGSKA (reference sequence).